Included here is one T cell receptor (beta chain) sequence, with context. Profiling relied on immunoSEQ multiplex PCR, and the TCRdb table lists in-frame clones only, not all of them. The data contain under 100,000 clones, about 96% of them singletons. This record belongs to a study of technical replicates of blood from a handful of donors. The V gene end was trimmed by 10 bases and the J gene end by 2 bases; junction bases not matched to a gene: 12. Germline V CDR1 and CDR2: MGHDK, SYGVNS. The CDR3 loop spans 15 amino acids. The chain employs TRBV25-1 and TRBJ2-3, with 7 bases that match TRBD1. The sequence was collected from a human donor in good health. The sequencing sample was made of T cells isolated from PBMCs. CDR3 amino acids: CATLFRGQITDTQYF. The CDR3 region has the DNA TGTGCCACCCTGTTTCGGGGACAGATCACAGATACGCAGTATTTT.